Sequencing of this T cell receptor (beta chain) was carried out in a study of control samples from healthy donors and cancer patients. The CDR3 consists of 19 residues. Losses at the gene ends were 2 bases for V and 0 bases for J; bases not matched to a gene: 9. From germline, CDR1 is MDHEN and CDR2 SYDVKM. Assay: immunoSEQ multiplex PCR; the TCRdb copy retains only in-frame clones and omits some. The sample has under 150,000 clones, about 90% seen once. This clone was recorded a few times. The sequenced sample consisted of PBMCs. The V call is TRBV28, the J call TRBJ2-6, with 8 positions matching TRBD2. The receptor was isolated from a man in his fifties or sixties with head and neck cancer. Here the CDR3 reads CASSLLSGGVSSGANVLTF. CDR3 coding DNA: TGTGCCAGCAGTTTACTCTCGGGAGGGGTGAGCTCTGGGGCCAACGTCCTGACTTTC.